This is a list of T cell receptor beta chains from one sample in a study of blood T cell repertoires in COVID-19. Sequencing was performed with immunoSEQ multiplex PCR; in TCRdb, only in-frame clones are kept and a portion is missing. Here the sample spans about 140,000 clones, about 90% being singletons. The sample consisted of peripheral blood. Receptor source: a woman aged 45-65 years with acute or convalescent COVID-19. Both conserved end residues are part of each CDR3. Each record gives: V gene, J gene, clone size, D gene, CDR3 DNA, CDR3 protein. A D gene is named only where the DNA matches it firmly. For some rows the clone size is stated as once, few or many, or as a class when expanded; others skip it.

v_gene: TRBV3-1/TRBV3-2; j_gene: TRBJ2-2; abundance: few; d_gene: .; CDR3nt: TGTGCCAGCAGCCAAGATCGTGAGACACCCGATCGCCCCGGGGAGCTGTTTTTT; CDR3aa: CASSQDRETPDRPGELFF
v_gene: TRBV6-5; j_gene: TRBJ1-1; abundance: .; d_gene: TRBD1; CDR3nt: TGTGCCAGCAGTTCTACAGGGGCGGGAGCTTTCTTT; CDR3aa: CASSSTGAGAFF
v_gene: TRBV6-5; j_gene: TRBJ1-2; abundance: .; d_gene: TRBD1; CDR3nt: TGTGCCAGCAGGGGGACAGGGCAAGCCTATGGCTACACCTTC; CDR3aa: CASRGTGQAYGYTF
v_gene: TRBV11-1; j_gene: TRBJ1-2; abundance: .; d_gene: .; CDR3nt: TGTGCCAGCAGCTTAGGGCCTCGCTACACCTTC; CDR3aa: CASSLGPRYTF
v_gene: TRBV18; j_gene: TRBJ2-2; abundance: once; d_gene: .; CDR3nt: TGTGCCAGCTCACCATCCAGTACCGGGGAGCTGTTTTTT; CDR3aa: CASSPSSTGELFF
v_gene: TRBV28; j_gene: TRBJ1-1; abundance: few; d_gene: TRBD1; CDR3nt: TGTGCCAGCAGTTTAGGGACAGTGAACACTGAAGCTTTCTTT; CDR3aa: CASSLGTVNTEAFF
v_gene: TRBV5-1; j_gene: TRBJ2-3; abundance: once; d_gene: TRBD2; CDR3nt: TGCGCCAGCGCAGCGGGAGGGGAGGCGGATACGCAGTATTTT; CDR3aa: CASAAGGEADTQYF
v_gene: TRBV18; j_gene: TRBJ2-1; abundance: .; d_gene: .; CDR3nt: TGTGCCAGTGGGGGGAACTACAATGAGCAGTTCTTC; CDR3aa: CASGGNYNEQFF
v_gene: TRBV28; j_gene: TRBJ1-2; abundance: .; d_gene: .; CDR3nt: TGTGCCAGCAGAGAGACAGGCAATGGCTACACCTTC; CDR3aa: CASRETGNGYTF
v_gene: TRBV18; j_gene: TRBJ2-2; abundance: few; d_gene: .; CDR3nt: TGTGCCAGCTCACCAGTCGACAGGACGAACACCGGGGAGCTGTTTTTT; CDR3aa: CASSPVDRTNTGELFF
v_gene: TRBV7-6; j_gene: TRBJ2-7; abundance: .; d_gene: TRBD2; CDR3nt: TGTGCCAGCAGCCCTACTAGCGGGGGAACCTACGAGCAGTACTTC; CDR3aa: CASSPTSGGTYEQYF
v_gene: TRBV5-1; j_gene: TRBJ2-1; abundance: .; d_gene: .; CDR3nt: TGCGCCAGCAGCCCGCCCAGCTCCTACAATGAGCAGTTCTTC; CDR3aa: CASSPPSSYNEQFF
v_gene: TRBV5-8; j_gene: TRBJ2-7; abundance: .; d_gene: TRBD1; CDR3nt: TGTGCCAGCAGCTCCTCAGGGGGCCCACAAAGAGAGCAGTACTTC; CDR3aa: CASSSSGGPQREQYF